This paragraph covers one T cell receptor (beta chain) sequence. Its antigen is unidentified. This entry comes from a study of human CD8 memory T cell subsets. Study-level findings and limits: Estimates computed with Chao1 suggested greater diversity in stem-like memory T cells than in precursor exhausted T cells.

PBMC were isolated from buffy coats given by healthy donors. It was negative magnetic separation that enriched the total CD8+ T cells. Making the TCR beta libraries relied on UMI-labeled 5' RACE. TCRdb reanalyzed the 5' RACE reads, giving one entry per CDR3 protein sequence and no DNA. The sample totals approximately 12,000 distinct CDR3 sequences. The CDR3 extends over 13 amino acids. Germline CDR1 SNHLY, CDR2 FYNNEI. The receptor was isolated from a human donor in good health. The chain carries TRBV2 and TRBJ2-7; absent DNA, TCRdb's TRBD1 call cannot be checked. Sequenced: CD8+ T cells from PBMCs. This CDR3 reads CASSRTARLEQYF.